This T cell receptor (beta chain) was captured by sequencing in a study of shared clonotypes between healthy human individuals. Deletions cut 2 bases from V and 8 bases from J, with 9 bases between. Germline V gives CDR1 MNHNY, CDR2 SVGAGI (reference sequence). The CDR3 is made up of 13 amino acids. TCRdb's copy holds only in-frame clones and misses some; the assay was immunoSEQ multiplex PCR. The sample shows around 700,000 clones, about 91% of them seen only once. Naive CD8 cells comprised CD45RO-negative, CCR7-positively selected cells, excluding terminally differentiated effector memory CD45RA+ cells.

Sequenced sample: naive CD8+ T cells sorted from blood. V gene TRBV6-6 combines with J gene TRBJ2-2; D gene uncertain. This sequence originates from a man aged 30 to 45 in good health. The CDR3 DNA is TGTGCCAGCAGTTACGCAGGTCAGGGGGAGCTGTTTTTT. This encodes CASSYAGQGELFF.